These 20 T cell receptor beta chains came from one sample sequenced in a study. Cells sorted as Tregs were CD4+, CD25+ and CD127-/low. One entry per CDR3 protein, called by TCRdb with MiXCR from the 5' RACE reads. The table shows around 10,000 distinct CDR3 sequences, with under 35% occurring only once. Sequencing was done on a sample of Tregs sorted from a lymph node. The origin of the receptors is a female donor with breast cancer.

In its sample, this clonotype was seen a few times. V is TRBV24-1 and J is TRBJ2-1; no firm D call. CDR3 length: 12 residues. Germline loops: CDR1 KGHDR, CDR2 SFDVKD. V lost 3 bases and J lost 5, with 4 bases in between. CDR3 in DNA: TGTGCCACCAGTGATGGGGACAATGAGCAGTTCTTC. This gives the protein CATSDGDNEQFF.

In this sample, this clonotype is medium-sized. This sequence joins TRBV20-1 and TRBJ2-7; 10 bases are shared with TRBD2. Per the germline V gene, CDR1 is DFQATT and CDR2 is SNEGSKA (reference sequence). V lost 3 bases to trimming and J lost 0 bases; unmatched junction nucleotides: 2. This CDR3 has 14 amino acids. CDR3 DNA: TGCAGTGCTAGGAGCGGGAGGGCCTCCTACGAGCAGTACTTC. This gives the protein CSARSGRASYEQYF.

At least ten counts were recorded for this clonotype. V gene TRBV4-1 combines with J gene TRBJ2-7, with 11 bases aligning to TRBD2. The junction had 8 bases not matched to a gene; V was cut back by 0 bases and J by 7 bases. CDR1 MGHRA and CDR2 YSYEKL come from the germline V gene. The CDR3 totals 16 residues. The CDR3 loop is CASSQDGLAGKREQYF. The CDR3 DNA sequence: TGCGCCAGCAGCCAAGATGGACTAGCGGGCAAACGAGAGCAGTACTTC.

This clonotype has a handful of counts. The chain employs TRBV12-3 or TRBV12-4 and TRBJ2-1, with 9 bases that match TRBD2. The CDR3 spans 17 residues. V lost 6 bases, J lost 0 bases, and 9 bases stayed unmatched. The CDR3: CASRTSGRTNSYNEQFF. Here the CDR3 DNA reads TGTGCCAGCAGGACAAGCGGGAGGACCAACTCCTACAATGAGCAGTTCTTC.

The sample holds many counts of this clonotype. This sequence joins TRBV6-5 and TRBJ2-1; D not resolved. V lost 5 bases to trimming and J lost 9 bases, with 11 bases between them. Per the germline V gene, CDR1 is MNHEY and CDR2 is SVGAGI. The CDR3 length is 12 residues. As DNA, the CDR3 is TGTGCCAGCAGTCCTAACCAATTTGAGCAGTTCTTC. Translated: CASSPNQFEQFF.

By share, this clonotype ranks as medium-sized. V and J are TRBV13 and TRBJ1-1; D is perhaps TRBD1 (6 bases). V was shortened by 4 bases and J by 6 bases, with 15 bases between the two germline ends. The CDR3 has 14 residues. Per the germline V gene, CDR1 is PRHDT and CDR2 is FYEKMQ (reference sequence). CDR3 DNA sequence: TGTGCCAGCAGCTCCTGGACAGCCAGGCCTGAAGCTTTCTTT. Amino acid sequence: CASSSWTARPEAFF.

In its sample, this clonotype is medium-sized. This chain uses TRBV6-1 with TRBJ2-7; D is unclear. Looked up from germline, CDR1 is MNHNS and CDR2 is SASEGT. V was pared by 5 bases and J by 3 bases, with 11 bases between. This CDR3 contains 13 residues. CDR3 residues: CASSRLESYEQYF. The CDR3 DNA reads TGTGCCAGCAGTCGGCTAGAGAGCTACGAGCAGTACTTC.

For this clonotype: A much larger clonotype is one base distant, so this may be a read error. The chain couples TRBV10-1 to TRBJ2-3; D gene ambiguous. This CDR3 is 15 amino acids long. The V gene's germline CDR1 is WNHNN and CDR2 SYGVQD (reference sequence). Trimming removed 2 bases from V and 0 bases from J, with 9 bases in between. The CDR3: CASSETRGSTDTQYF. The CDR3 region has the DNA TGCGCCAGCAGTGAGACCCGCGGTAGCACAGATACGCAGTATTTT.

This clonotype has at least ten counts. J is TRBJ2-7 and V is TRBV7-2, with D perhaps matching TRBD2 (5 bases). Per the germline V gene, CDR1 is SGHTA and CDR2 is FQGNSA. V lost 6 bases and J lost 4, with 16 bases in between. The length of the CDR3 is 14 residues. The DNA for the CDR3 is TGTGCCAGCAGTTTTTTCCTTACTAGTTACGAGCAGTACTTC. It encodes CASSFFLTSYEQYF. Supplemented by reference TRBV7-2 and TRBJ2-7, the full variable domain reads GAGVSQSPSNKVTEKGKDVELRCDPISGHTALYWYRQSLGQGLEFLIYFQGNSAPDKSGLPSDRFSAERTGGSVSTLTIQRTQQEDSAVYLCASSFFLTSYEQYFGPGTRLTVT.

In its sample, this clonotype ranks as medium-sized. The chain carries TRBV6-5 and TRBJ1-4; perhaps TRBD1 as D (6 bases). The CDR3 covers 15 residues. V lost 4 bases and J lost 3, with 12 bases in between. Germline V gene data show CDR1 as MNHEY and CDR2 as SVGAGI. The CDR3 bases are TGTGCCAGCAGTTTACAGGGTTGGGCTAATGAAAAACTGTTTTTT. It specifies CASSLQGWANEKLFF.

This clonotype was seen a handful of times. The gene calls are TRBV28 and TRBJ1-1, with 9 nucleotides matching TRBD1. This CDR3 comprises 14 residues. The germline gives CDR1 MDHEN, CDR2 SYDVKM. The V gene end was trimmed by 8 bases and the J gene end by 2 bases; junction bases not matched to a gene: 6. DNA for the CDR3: TGTGCCAGCCTCCGGGACAGGGTTAACACTGAAGCTTTCTTT. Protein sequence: CASLRDRVNTEAFF.

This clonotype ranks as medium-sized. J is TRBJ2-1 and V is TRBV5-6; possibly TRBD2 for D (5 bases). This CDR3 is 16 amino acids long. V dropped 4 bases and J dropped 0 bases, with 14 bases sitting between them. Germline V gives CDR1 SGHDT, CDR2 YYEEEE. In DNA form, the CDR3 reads TGTGCCAGCAGCCCCTTCCCGGGGTTCTCCTACAATGAGCAGTTCTTC. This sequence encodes CASSPFPGFSYNEQFF.

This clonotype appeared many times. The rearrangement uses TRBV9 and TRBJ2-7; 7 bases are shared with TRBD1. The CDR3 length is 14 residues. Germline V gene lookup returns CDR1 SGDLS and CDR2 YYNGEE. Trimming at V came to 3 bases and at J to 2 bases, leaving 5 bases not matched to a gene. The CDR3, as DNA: TGTGCCAGCAGCGGCCGGGACAGCCCCTACGAGCAGTACTTC. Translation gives CASSGRDSPYEQYF.

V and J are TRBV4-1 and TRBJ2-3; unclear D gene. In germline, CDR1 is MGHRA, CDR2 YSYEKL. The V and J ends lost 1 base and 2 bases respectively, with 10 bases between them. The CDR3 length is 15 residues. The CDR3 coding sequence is TGCGCCAGCAGCCAAGTCTGGCAATCCACAGATACGCAGTATTTT. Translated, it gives CASSQVWQSTDTQYF.

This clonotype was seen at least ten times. The CDR3 DNA reads as TGTGCCACCAGTGATTTGAACAGCTACGAGCAGTACTTC. Protein: CATSDLNSYEQYF. The chain joins TRBV24-1 to TRBJ2-7; the D is unclear. The germline gives CDR1 KGHDR, CDR2 SFDVKD. Trimming pared 0 bases from V and 3 bases from J, leaving 5 bases between. The CDR3 totals 13 residues.

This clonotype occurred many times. CDR3 nucleotides: TGTGCCAGCACTACTGTAGCGGGAGGAAACAATGAGCAGTTCTTC. Protein product: CASTTVAGGNNEQFF. The rearrangement uses TRBV6-5 and TRBJ2-1, with 10 bases that match TRBD2. V was pared by 7 bases and J by 5 bases, with 8 bases of the junction left unmatched. The CDR3 covers 15 residues. The germline CDR1 and CDR2 sequences are MNHEY and SVGAGI.

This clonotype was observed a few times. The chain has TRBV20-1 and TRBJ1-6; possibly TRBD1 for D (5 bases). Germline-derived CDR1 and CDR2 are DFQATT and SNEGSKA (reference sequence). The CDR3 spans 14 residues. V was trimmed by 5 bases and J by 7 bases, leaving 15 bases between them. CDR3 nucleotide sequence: TGCAGTGCTCCCGGGGACTTACCGAATTCACCCCTCCACTTT. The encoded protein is CSAPGDLPNSPLHF.

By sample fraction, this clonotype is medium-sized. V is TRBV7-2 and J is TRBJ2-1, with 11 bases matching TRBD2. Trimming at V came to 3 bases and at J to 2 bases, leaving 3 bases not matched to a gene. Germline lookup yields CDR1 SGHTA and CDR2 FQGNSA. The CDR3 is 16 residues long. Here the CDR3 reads CASSFRLAGTYNEQFF. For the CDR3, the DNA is TGTGCCAGCAGCTTCCGACTAGCGGGAACCTACAATGAGCAGTTCTTC.

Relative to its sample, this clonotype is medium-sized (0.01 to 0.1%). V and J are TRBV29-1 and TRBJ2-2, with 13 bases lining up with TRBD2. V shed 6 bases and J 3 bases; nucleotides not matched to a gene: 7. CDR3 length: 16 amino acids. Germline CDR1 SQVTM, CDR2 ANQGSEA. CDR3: CSVGLAGKGDTGELFF. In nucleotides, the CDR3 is TGCAGCGTGGGACTAGCGGGAAAGGGGGACACCGGGGAGCTGTTTTTT.

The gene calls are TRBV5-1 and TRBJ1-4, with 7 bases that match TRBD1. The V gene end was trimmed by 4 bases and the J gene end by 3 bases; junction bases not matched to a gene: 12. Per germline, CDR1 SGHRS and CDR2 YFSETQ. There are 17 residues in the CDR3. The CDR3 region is CASSATPEGAANEKLFF. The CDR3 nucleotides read TGCGCCAGCAGCGCGACACCGGAGGGGGCGGCTAATGAAAAACTGTTTTTT.